This T cell receptor beta chain was profiled in a study of T cells after yellow fever vaccination. Study information: SMART-Seq v4 Ultra Low Input handled preparation of low-cell-number fractions. Study findings and constraints: On re-exposure, the response was weaker but peaked faster, at day 5 versus 15.

Template switching with 5'RACE generated the TCR cDNA and added a universal primer site and UMIs. TCRdb itself ran the 5' RACE reads through MiXCR, one entry per CDR3 protein. The top ten clones hold approximately 2.5% of a sample with about 160,000 distinct CDR3 sequences, 6% to 7.5% of them seen once. Germline CDR1 reads SGHTA; CDR2 reads FQGTGA. This CDR3 has 13 amino acids. V dropped 4 bases and J dropped 10; count of bases not matched to a gene: 3. A remark on this clonotype: Its antigen is not known.

The sample consisted of CD4+ T cells sorted from PBMCs, taken less than 6 days after the first yellow fever vaccination. This clonotype originated in a man aged 18 to 35 who received the YFV17D yellow fever vaccine. The J gene is TRBJ2-1, the V gene TRBV7-3; TRBD2 aligns across 11 bases. This CDR3 is CASSSRTSGEQFF. The CDR3 nucleotides read TGTGCCAGCAGCTCCCGGACTAGCGGGGAGCAGTTCTTC.